This T cell receptor beta chain was sequenced during a study of T-cell memory formation after mild COVID-19 (dated by TCRdb to the early 2020s). Broadly, across the study: TCR sequence clusters from the two donors were largely donor specific. T-cell clones expanding and contracting after mild COVID-19 in a couple of donors were tracked by longitudinal TCRalpha and TCRbeta repertoire sequencing. The cohort was made up of two young adult volunteers, one female and one male, who were previously healthy. What the work shows at the level of the full study, not this receptor alone: The study included only a couple of mild cases, and larger cohorts that include severe cases with pre-infection samples were judged to be necessary. Some responding clones were detected in pre-infection memory, suggesting pre-existing cross-reactive memory T cells joined the SARS-CoV-2 response. Whether the second-wave clones peaking on day 37 were SARS-CoV-2 specific was not confirmed. Clones contracting from day 15 to 85 had balanced CD4/CD8 phenotypes, while a second wave expanding from day 15 to 37 was biased towards CD4+. Contracting CD4+ clones turned up mainly in the CM and EM memory subsets, whereas EMRA was where CD8+ clones were enriched.

Based on the germline V gene, the CDR1 and CDR2 sequences are MGHRA and YSYEKL. The trim is 3 bases for V and 4 bases for J, with a gap of 6 bases between the germline ends. The cysteine opens and the phenylalanine closes a CDR3 of 12 amino acids. Of the read, only the CDR3 DNA is kept; its 36 bases are in frame from base 1. Ficoll-Paque density gradient centrifugation was the method used to isolate PBMCs. This clonotype was observed a few times. Its antigen is unknown. No base quality values were provided; no much bigger clone lies one nucleotide off. Sequencer: Illumina NovaSeq 6000. TCRalpha and TCRbeta cDNA libraries were constructed by 5'RACE with constant-segment primers, with sample barcodes and unique molecular identifiers being introduced. RNA was extracted from every sample with Trizol reagent. Amplification of the libraries took two PCR steps, and the second step added a second sample barcode plus Illumina TruSeq adapters. Sequencing of the libraries was done on an Illumina NovaSeq, producing 2 x 150 bp paired-end reads. The original methods were these. The reads were demultiplexed and collapsed into UMI-guided consensus sequences using migec v1.2.7. Using mixcr v2.1.11, the UMI consensuses were aligned to TRA and TRB V and J templates and assembled into clonotypes. A clonotype was counted as expanded or contracted only if both edgeR and NoisET called the change significant, with noise models trained on biological replicates. For edgeR calls, a false discovery rate-adjusted p below 0.01 and a log2 fold-change threshold of 1 were applied. As an exploratory analysis of dynamics, PCA with hierarchical clustering was applied to max-normalized trajectories of the 1000 most abundant clonotypes. Separately sequenced CD4+ and CD8+ repertoires were used to assign a CD4 or CD8 phenotype to each responding clone. TCRdb reprocessed the public reads (quality trimming at Q25 with fastp, clone calling with MiXCR) and kept in-frame beta chains. Records with the same CDR3 protein are collapsed into one entry carrying the most frequent genes and DNA. TCRdb's processing, not the authors' own work, is the source of the V and J calls. Across this sample there are roughly 350,000 distinct CDR3 sequences, with about 13% seen only once. The ten biggest clones cover 22% of the sample.

The sample taken for sequencing was PBMCs or a T cell subset sorted from them (not recorded which). The TCR was taken from a man between 18 and 29 years old who had mild COVID-19 (a few samples of this study predate the infection). The sample titles of this study are shuffled in the database, so cell type and time point are left out; the donor was told from shared clones. The chain employs TRBV4-1 and TRBJ1-2, with an unclear D gene assignment. The CDR3 has the sequence CASSQNRYGYTF. The DNA sequence is as follows: TGCGCCAGCAGCCAGAACCGCTATGGCTACACCTTC.